Shown below are 24 T cell receptor beta chains from a single sample sequenced in a study of OX40 agonist ivuxolimab in advanced cancers. Measured with immunoSEQ multiplex PCR; TCRdb has only the in-frame clones, and not every one. The sample has more than 30,000 clones, 86% seen once; the top ten hold roughly 31%. This material consisted of CD4+ or CD8+ T cells sorted from blood, taken in a trial of the OX40 agonist ivuxolimab. The receptors here all came from an adult with an advanced solid tumor such as melanoma, head and neck, liver or kidney cancer.

V usage is TRBV11-2 and J usage is TRBJ2-2; the D is unclear. Trimming left V 1 base short and J 2 bases short, with 8 bases between. The germline V gene encodes CDR1 SGHAT and CDR2 FQNNGV. The CDR3 length is 15 residues. Written as DNA, the CDR3 is TGTGCCAGCAGCTTAGGTCAGATAAACACCGGGGAGCTGTTTTTT. As protein: CASSLGQINTGELFF.

This clone was detected only a few times. The conserved phenylalanine or tryptophan normally closing the CDR3 is absent here, so this likely arose from a read error. Because the CDR3's place on the DNA is in doubt, the DNA is left out and the CDR3 is given as listed by TCRdb. The gene calls are TRBV20-1 and TRBJ1-1. The CDR3 spans 9 residues, counting both ends. Germline lookup yields CDR1 DFQATT and CDR2 SNEGSKA (reference sequence). The CDR3 spells CSASLLHLV.

The J gene is TRBJ2-1, the V gene TRBV4-1, with TRBD2 identical over 8 bases. The V gene's germline CDR1 is MGHRA and CDR2 YSYEKL. The CDR3 sequence is 15 residues long. V was pared by 2 bases and J by 3 bases, with 3 bases of the junction left unmatched. The CDR3 spells CASSQLAGGYNEQFF. CDR3 bases: TGCGCCAGCAGCCAACTAGCGGGTGGCTACAATGAGCAGTTCTTC.

The CDR3 protein is CASSPSTDTQYF. DNA of the CDR3: TGTGCCAGCAGCCCCAGCACAGATACGCAGTATTTT. The chain links TRBV13 to TRBJ2-3; D is ambiguous. The germline V and J ends were trimmed by 5 bases and 0 bases, with 3 bases remaining between them. There are 12 residues in the CDR3. The germline V gene has CDR1 PRHDT and CDR2 FYEKMQ (reference sequence). Using reference TRBV13 and TRBJ2-3 for the parts outside the CDR3, the full variable domain is AAGVIQSPRHLIKEKRETATLKCYPIPRHDTVYWYQQGPGQDPQFLISFYEKMQSDKGSIPDRFSAQQFSDYHSELNMSSLELGDSALYFCASSPSTDTQYFGPGTRLTVL.

The genes are TRBV9 and TRBJ1-2, with 8 bases aligning to TRBD1. The CDR3 sequence is 13 residues long. Germline V lookup: CDR1 SGDLS, CDR2 YYNGEE. The V gene end was trimmed by 2 bases and the J gene end by 8 bases; junction bases not matched to a gene: 5. The chain's CDR3 is CASSVQGAGGYTF. In DNA form, the CDR3 reads TGTGCCAGCAGCGTCCAGGGGGCCGGAGGCTACACCTTC.

The genes are TRBV7-9 and TRBJ2-2, with TRBD1 identical over 10 bases. The germline V gene encodes CDR1 SEHNR and CDR2 FQNEAQ (reference sequence). This CDR3 region has 16 residues. J lost 7 bases, V lost 5 bases, and 10 bases had no gene match. DNA of the CDR3: TGTGCCAGCAGCACAGGAGGGGACAGGGGCCACGGGGAGCTGTTTTTT. This sequence encodes CASSTGGDRGHGELFF.

The chain has TRBV4-3 and TRBJ2-3, with 7 bases aligning to TRBD1. Germline lookup yields CDR1 LGHNA and CDR2 YSLEER. V was clipped by 1 base and J by 4 bases; unmatched bases: 5. The CDR3 covers 15 residues. CDR3 sequence reads: CASSQVNRGADTQYF. CDR3 nucleotide sequence: TGCGCCAGCAGCCAAGTTAACAGGGGAGCAGATACGCAGTATTTT.

The chain employs TRBV7-2 and TRBJ2-1, with D perhaps matching TRBD1 or TRBD2 (6 bases each). CDR1 is SGHTA, CDR2 FQGNSA, per germline. V was clipped by 0 bases and J by 7 bases, with 10 bases between them. The CDR3 contains 14 residues. The CDR3 spells CASSLARGGNEQFF. The CDR3 coding sequence is TGTGCCAGCAGCTTAGCCCGAGGGGGGAATGAGCAGTTCTTC. The whole variable domain, filled in from reference TRBV7-2 and TRBJ2-1, reads GAGVSQSPSNKVTEKGKDVELRCDPISGHTALYWYRQSLGQGLEFLIYFQGNSAPDKSGLPSDRFSAERTGGSVSTLTIQRTQQEDSAVYLCASSLARGGNEQFFGPGTRLTVL.

The chain uses TRBV10-2 and TRBJ2-1, with 11 bases fitting TRBD2. V lost 3 bases to trimming and J lost 9 bases; unmatched junction nucleotides: 10. The CDR3 consists of 16 residues. Germline V lookup: CDR1 WSHSY, CDR2 SAAADI. In DNA form, the CDR3 reads TGCGCCAGCAGTGAATCGTTAGCGGGAGGGCCGGGTGAGCAGTTCTTC. Residues: CASSESLAGGPGEQFF.

The V gene is TRBV27, the J gene TRBJ2-7, with 16 bases lining up with TRBD2. Germline V CDR1 and CDR2: MNHEY, SMNVEV (reference sequence). This CDR3 has 17 amino acids. V trimming: 6 bases; J trimming: 0 bases; junction bases outside the gene matches: 5. The CDR3 loop reads CASSLGLAGGSSYEQYF. Written as DNA, the CDR3 is TGTGCCAGCAGCCTGGGACTAGCGGGAGGGAGCTCCTACGAGCAGTACTTC.

V is TRBV11-2 and J is TRBJ2-7; tentatively, D is TRBD2 (5 bases). The V gene lost 5 bases and the J gene lost 3 bases, with 17 bases spanning the gap. Germline V gene sequence: CDR1 SGHAT, CDR2 FQNNGV. This CDR3 has 15 residues. The DNA for the CDR3 is TGTGCCAGCAGCAGCCAGGACTTTCTGCTCTACGAGCAGTACTTC. The encoded protein is CASSSQDFLLYEQYF.

This sequence joins TRBV2 and TRBJ1-2; 9 positions agree with TRBD1. The J segment lost 8 bases and the V segment lost 7 bases, leaving 8 bases of the junction unmatched. CDR3 length: 13 amino acids. Germline lookup yields CDR1 SNHLY and CDR2 FYNNEI. The CDR3 DNA reads as TGTGCCAGCACCCTACAGGGGGCAGGCGGCTACACCTTC. Translation gives CASTLQGAGGYTF.

The chain carries TRBV7-2 and TRBJ2-2; D gene unclear. CDR1 and CDR2 from the germline V gene are SGHTA and FQGNSA. The CDR3 contains 12 residues. Trimming removed 6 bases at V and 7 bases at J, with 9 bases between. CDR3 DNA sequence: TGTGCCAGCAGACCACCTATCGGGGAGCTGTTTTTT. Translating it yields CASRPPIGELFF.

This chain connects TRBV5-1 to TRBJ2-7; TRBD1 agrees at 10 bases. After removal of 4 bases from V and 3 bases from J, the junction contained 4 bases not matched to a gene. Germline-derived CDR1 and CDR2 are SGHRS and YFSETQ. The CDR3 consists of 14 residues. Here the CDR3 reads CASSPTGGNYEQYF. The DNA of the CDR3 is TGCGCCAGCAGCCCGACAGGGGGCAACTACGAGCAGTACTTC.

The chain joins TRBV9 to TRBJ2-5; 9 nucleotides line up with TRBD2. The J call may be faulty, since TRBJ2-7 better matches the DNA end. Germline assignment: CDR1 SGDLS and CDR2 YYNGEE. CDR3 length: 15 amino acids. The DNA of the CDR3 is TGTGCCAGCAGCGTAGAAAGCGGGAGGTCGGACGAGCAGTACTTC. Translated, it gives CASSVESGRSDEQYF.

The rearrangement uses TRBV2 and TRBJ1-6; D remains ambiguous. The CDR3 sequence is 14 residues long. Deletions cut 2 bases from V and 7 bases from J, with 9 bases between. CDR1 is SNHLY, CDR2 FYNNEI, per germline. In nucleotides, the CDR3 is TGTGCCAGCAGTGAATATGGTCTCAATTCACCCCTCCACTTT. Translated, it gives CASSEYGLNSPLHF.

V usage is TRBV30 and J usage is TRBJ2-7; TRBD2 might be the D (7 bases). This CDR3 comprises 13 residues. Trimming stripped 3 bases from V and 7 bases from J, with 16 bases between. CDR1 GTSNPN and CDR2 SVGIG come from the germline V gene (reference sequence). CDR3 residues: CAWRPGGPREQYF. The CDR3 DNA is TGTGCCTGGAGGCCGGGGGGCCCCCGGGAGCAGTACTTC.

This chain connects TRBV13 to TRBJ2-5; TRBD2 matches at 14 bases. Per the germline V gene, CDR1 is PRHDT and CDR2 is FYEKMQ (reference sequence). This CDR3 comprises 19 residues. V shed 4 bases, J shed 6 bases, and the junction held 16 bases outside the gene matches. This chain's CDR3 is CASSSLGLTSGRAGKTQYF. The DNA of the CDR3 is TGTGCCAGCAGCTCCCTAGGCCTGACTAGCGGGAGGGCCGGGAAGACCCAGTACTTC.

This chain joins TRBV6-5 and TRBJ2-1; D might be TRBD1 (6 bases). V lost 0 bases to trimming and J lost 2 bases, with 11 bases between them. Germline CDR1 is MNHEY and CDR2 is SVGAGI. The CDR3 runs 16 residues. CDR3 bases: TGTGCCAGCAGTTACTCCAGGGGTTCTACCTACAATGAGCAGTTCTTC. It codes for CASSYSRGSTYNEQFF.

Only one count was recorded for this clone. The chain couples TRBV6-5 to TRBJ1-2, with D tentatively TRBD1 (6 bases). The V gene's germline CDR1 is MNHEY and CDR2 SVGAGI. With 2 bases removed from V and 5 bases from J, the gap between germline ends came to 9 bases. This CDR3 region has 13 residues. The CDR3 protein is CASSYRTEYGYTF. The CDR3, as DNA: TGTGCCAGCAGTTACCGGACAGAATATGGCTACACCTTC.

V and J are TRBV6-6 and TRBJ2-1; 8 positions match TRBD2. This CDR3 spans 14 amino acids. J was trimmed by 7 bases and V by 5 bases; bases with no gene match: 7. CDR1 is MNHNY and CDR2 is SVGAGI in the germline V gene (reference sequence). Here the CDR3 reads CASSKGTRRNEQFF. The DNA of the CDR3 is TGTGCCAGCAGTAAGGGGACTAGGAGAAATGAGCAGTTCTTC.

The J gene is TRBJ2-5, the V gene TRBV4-1; TRBD1 matches 7 bases. J lost 2 bases, V lost 2 bases, and 5 bases had no gene match. The CDR3 totals 15 residues. Germline loops: CDR1 MGHRA, CDR2 YSYEKL. DNA of the CDR3: TGCGCCAGCAGCCAAAGGACAGGTCTACAAGAGACCCAGTACTTC. Translating gives CASSQRTGLQETQYF.

The chain carries TRBV7-9 and TRBJ2-6; tentatively, D is TRBD2 (5 bases). The V end was cut by 5 bases, the J end by 2 bases, with 7 bases between. Germline CDR1 SEHNR, CDR2 FQNEAQ (reference sequence). The CDR3 runs 14 residues. Here the CDR3 reads CASSPGAGANVLTF. The CDR3 coding sequence is TGTGCCAGCAGCCCCGGGGCTGGGGCCAACGTCCTGACTTTC. Looking up the rest from reference TRBV7-9 and TRBJ2-6 gives the full variable domain: DTGVSQNPRHKITKRGQNVTFRCDPISEHNRLYWYRQTLGQGPEFLTYFQNEAQLEKSRLLSDRFSAERPKGSFSTLEIQRTEQGDSAMYLCASSPGAGANVLTFGAGSRLTVL.

V is TRBV15 and J is TRBJ2-3; tentative D call: TRBD2 (5 bases). The germline V gene encodes CDR1 LNHNV and CDR2 YYDKDF (reference sequence). The CDR3 length is 15 residues. Trimming pared 1 base from V and 2 bases from J, leaving 10 bases between. The CDR3 here is CATSRGRVSTDTQYF. Here the CDR3 DNA reads TGTGCCACCAGCAGAGGGCGGGTCTCCACAGATACGCAGTATTTT. Full variable domain (remainder filled in from reference TRBV15 and TRBJ2-3): DAMVIQNPRYQVTQFGKPVTLSCSQTLNHNVMYWYQQKSSQAPKLLFHYYDKDFNNEADTPDNFQSRRPNTSFCFLDIRSPGLGDTAMYLCATSRGRVSTDTQYFGPGTRLTVL.